These 10 T cell receptor beta chains were all obtained from the same sample, sequenced in a study of shared clonotypes between healthy human individuals. Assay: immunoSEQ multiplex PCR; the TCRdb copy retains only in-frame clones and omits some. The profile shows 650,000 to 700,000 clones, roughly 87% of them singletons. The specimen was memory CD8+ T cells from PBMCs. The subset is: CD45RO+ cells pooled with CCR7-negative TemRA cells. All receptors come from a man younger than 35 in good health. Some clones in this sample may be carry-over from other donors' samples.

Comments on this clone: It may be a read error: a sequence one base away is much more abundant. Other DNA sequences in the same sample also yield this CDR3. The chain combines TRBV28 with TRBJ1-1, with TRBD1 identical over 7 bases. V lost 6 bases, J lost 4 bases, and 2 bases stayed unmatched. This CDR3 has 12 residues. Looked up from germline, CDR1 is MDHEN and CDR2 is SYDVKM. CDR3 residues: CASSPGGTEAFF. The CDR3 coding sequence is TGTGCCAGCAGCCCAGGGGGCACTGAAGCTTTCTTT.

The rearrangement uses TRBV25-1 and TRBJ2-1, with D unclear. CDR1 and CDR2 from the germline V gene are MGHDK and SYGVNS. This CDR3 is 15 amino acids long. V lost 1 base, J lost 0 bases, and 7 bases lay in between. CDR3 nucleotides: TGTGCCAGCAGTGAATCTGCCGACTCCTACAATGAGCAGTTCTTC. It codes for CASSESADSYNEQFF.

The rearrangement uses TRBV27 and TRBJ2-7; D not certain. The CDR3 length is 15 residues. The V gene lost 5 bases and the J gene lost 4 bases, with 18 bases spanning the gap. In germline, CDR1 is MNHEY, CDR2 SMNVEV (reference sequence). CDR3 in DNA: TGTGCCAGCAGTCCCCGAAGCAGTCAGGTGTACGAGCAGTACTTC. Protein sequence: CASSPRSSQVYEQYF.

This clone was seen a few times. In the same sample, other DNA sequences code for this CDR3. The V and J genes are TRBV7-9 and TRBJ1-2, with 8 bases fitting TRBD1. CDR1 is SEHNR and CDR2 is FQNEAQ in the germline V gene (reference sequence). The V and J ends lost 5 bases and 4 bases, in that order; junction bases with no gene match: 6. CDR3 length: 14 amino acids. Here the CDR3 reads CASSPSGQVYGYTF. In DNA, the CDR3 is TGTGCCAGCAGCCCTTCGGGACAGGTCTATGGCTACACCTTC.

The V gene is TRBV5-5, the J gene TRBJ1-2, with 8 bases lining up with TRBD1. Germline V gives CDR1 SGHKS, CDR2 YYEKEE (reference sequence). The CDR3 extends over 19 amino acids. After removal of 3 bases from V and 4 bases from J, the junction contained 20 bases not matched to a gene. The CDR3 loop reads CASSSRRGHGRQGIYGYTF. The DNA of the CDR3 is TGTGCCAGCAGCTCGCGTAGGGGACACGGTCGACAGGGGATCTATGGCTACACCTTC.

A word on this clone: This same CDR3 is encoded by further DNA sequences in the sample. V and J are TRBV27 and TRBJ2-2; TRBD2 is a possible D gene (6 bases). Trimming shortened V by 6 bases and J by 0 bases, and 11 bases separated the two germline ends. The CDR3 runs 15 residues. Germline V CDR1 and CDR2: MNHEY, SMNVEV (reference sequence). The CDR3 loop is CASSLGTSNTGELFF. CDR3 DNA: TGTGCCAGCAGCCTCGGGACTTCGAACACCGGGGAGCTGTTTTTT.

This chain connects TRBV29-1 to TRBJ1-2; D gene ambiguous. CDR3 length equals 16 residues. Germline CDR1 is SQVTM and CDR2 is ANQGSEA. Trimming pared 0 bases from V and 6 bases from J, leaving 20 bases between. CDR3 DNA: TGCAGCGTTGAAGAAACGAGACCAGACGCCGGGCATGGCTACACCTTC. It is translated as CSVEETRPDAGHGYTF.

The DNA of the CDR3 is TGTGCCAGCAGCTTAGGGGGGGTTCGAGCTGAAGCTTTCTTT. It is translated as CASSLGGVRAEAFF. The chain is built from TRBV7-9 and TRBJ1-1, with TRBD1 as a possible D gene (5 bases). The V gene lost 1 base and the J gene lost 6 bases, with 12 bases spanning the gap. Germline V gives CDR1 SEHNR, CDR2 FQNEAQ (reference sequence). The CDR3 sequence is 14 residues long. The variable domain in full, with the rest retrieved from reference TRBV7-9 and TRBJ1-1, is DTGVSQNPRHKITKRGQNVTFRCDPISEHNRLYWYRQTLGQGPEFLTYFQNEAQLEKSRLLSDRFSAERPKGSFSTLEIQRTEQGDSAMYLCASSLGGVRAEAFFGQGTRLTVV.

The chain uses TRBV9 and TRBJ2-1; maybe TRBD1 (5 bases). V shed 3 bases and J shed 0 bases, with 10 bases lying between them. In germline, CDR1 is SGDLS, CDR2 YYNGEE. The CDR3 totals 15 residues. The chain's CDR3 is CASSEGQSSYNEQFF. CDR3 nucleotides: TGTGCCAGCAGCGAGGGGCAGAGCTCCTACAATGAGCAGTTCTTC.

The gene calls are TRBV27 and TRBJ2-3; D remains ambiguous. The CDR3 sequence is 15 residues long. Germline V gene sequence: CDR1 MNHEY, CDR2 SMNVEV (reference sequence). Deletions cut 2 bases from V and 0 bases from J, with 9 bases between. The CDR3 here is CASSLTAPSTDTQYF. The CDR3 bases are TGTGCCAGCAGTTTAACAGCCCCAAGCACAGATACGCAGTATTTT.